Below are 22 T cell receptor beta chains sequenced from a single sample in a study of siplizumab effects on memory and regulatory T cells. Sequenced by immunoSEQ multiplex PCR; TCRdb stores in-frame clones only, minus some. The sample comprises about 100,000 clones, 90% to 95% of which are singletons, and around 0.77% rests with the top ten. The sequenced sample consisted of Tregs sorted from blood. The receptor set was obtained from a human donor in good health.

V and J are TRBV19 and TRBJ2-2; the D is unclear. There are 15 residues in the CDR3. Germline-derived CDR1 and CDR2 are LNHDA and SQIVND (reference sequence). V lost 7 bases and J lost 8, with 20 bases in between. CDR3 sequence reads: CASNDLSGYTGELFF. In DNA, the CDR3 is TGTGCCAGTAACGACTTGAGTGGTTATACAGGGGAGCTGTTTTTT.

The rearrangement links TRBV6-6 to TRBJ2-7, with 8 bases matching TRBD2. Losses at the gene ends were 0 bases for V and 2 bases for J; bases not matched to a gene: 3. Per the germline V gene, CDR1 is MNHNY and CDR2 is SVGAGI (reference sequence). The CDR3 spans 15 residues. CDR3 sequence reads: CASSYSKGLAYEQYF. CDR3 sequence (DNA): TGTGCCAGCAGTTACTCTAAGGGACTAGCCTACGAGCAGTACTTC.

The chain uses TRBV19 and TRBJ1-4, with D unresolved. V was clipped by 3 bases and J by 4 bases, with 9 bases between them. CDR3 length: 14 residues. The germline gives CDR1 LNHDA, CDR2 SQIVND (reference sequence). The CDR3 DNA reads TGTGCCAGTAGTATCAGCGGGAGTAATGAAAAACTGTTTTTT. This sequence encodes CASSISGSNEKLFF.

The CDR3 sequence: CASSFAGQGLNYGYTF. CDR3 bases: TGCGCCAGCAGTTTCGCCGGACAGGGTTTGAACTATGGCTACACCTTC. V and J are TRBV5-1 and TRBJ1-2; 8 positions match TRBD1. Unmatched junction bases numbered 11, after V lost 5 bases and J lost 2 bases. Per the germline V gene, CDR1 is SGHRS and CDR2 is YFSETQ. The CDR3 has 16 residues.

This rearrangement joins TRBV18 to TRBJ1-4; the match to TRBD1 covers 8 bases. J was trimmed by 6 bases and V by 6 bases; bases with no gene match: 6. CDR3 length: 14 amino acids. Germline-derived CDR1 and CDR2 are KGHSH and LQKENI. CDR3 amino acids: CASSTTGVYEKLFF. DNA of the CDR3: TGTGCCAGCTCGACGACAGGGGTATATGAAAAACTGTTTTTT.

The chain has TRBV28 and TRBJ1-3; 8 bases are a match to TRBD1. Germline values: CDR1 MDHEN, CDR2 SYDVKM. The V and J ends lost 0 bases and 0 bases, in that order; junction bases with no gene match: 7. The CDR3 totals 18 residues. The CDR3 nucleotides are TGTGCCAGCAGTTTATGCATAACAGGGGGGCACTCTGGAAACACCATATATTTT. This encodes CASSLCITGGHSGNTIYF.

The CDR3, as DNA: TGTGCCAGCAGTTACTCGTCCGTAAATGGGCAGCCCCAGCATTTT. It yields the protein CASSYSSVNGQPQHF. The chain recombines TRBV6-5 with TRBJ1-5; D gene ambiguous. The CDR3 totals 15 residues. Germline loops: CDR1 MNHEY, CDR2 SVGAGI. Trimming stripped 0 bases from V and 7 bases from J, with 13 bases between.

The rearrangement uses TRBV28 and TRBJ2-7; the D is unclear. The CDR3 is 14 residues long. CDR1 is MDHEN, CDR2 SYDVKM, per germline. V dropped 3 bases and J dropped 2 bases, with 11 bases sitting between them. The CDR3 coding sequence is TGTGCCAGCAGTTTTCCTTCGGGCCCCTACGAGCAGTACTTC. This sequence encodes CASSFPSGPYEQYF.

This chain links TRBV18 with TRBJ2-4, with 10 positions matching TRBD2. The CDR3 has 18 amino acids. Per germline, CDR1 KGHSH and CDR2 LQKENI. The J segment lost 0 bases and the V segment lost 1 base, leaving 6 bases of the junction unmatched. CDR3 in amino acids: CASSPLSGGILAKNIQYF. DNA for the CDR3: TGTGCCAGCTCACCACTTAGCGGGGGGATACTAGCCAAAAACATTCAGTACTTC.

The V gene is TRBV4-1, the J gene TRBJ1-1; D is perhaps TRBD1 (5 bases). V lost 2 bases and J 5 bases, leaving 27 bases between the germline ends. The CDR3 covers 19 residues. Germline CDR1 and CDR2: MGHRA and YSYEKL. The CDR3 protein is CASSQLPPGRSNQRTEAFF. CDR3 nucleotide sequence: TGCGCCAGCAGCCAACTCCCACCGGGACGTAGCAACCAGCGGACTGAAGCTTTCTTT.

This chain joins TRBV7-9 and TRBJ2-3; possibly TRBD2 for D (6 bases). V lost 3 bases, J lost 5 bases, and 18 bases lay in between. The germline V gene encodes CDR1 SEHNR and CDR2 FQNEAQ (reference sequence). The CDR3 sequence is 16 residues long. DNA of the CDR3: TGTGCCAGCAGCTTCGATCTAGCGCTGCTGCAAGATACGCAGTATTTT. Translation: CASSFDLALLQDTQYF.

As to this clone: Distinct nucleotide sequences in the sample also encode this CDR3. J is TRBJ2-1 and V is TRBV11-3; 7 bases map to TRBD2. The germline V gene has CDR1 SGHNT and CDR2 YENEEA. This CDR3 region has 16 residues. With V trimmed by 3 bases and J by 7 bases, 12 bases remained unmatched. CDR3 amino acids: CASSLGRRERWNEQFF. The CDR3 region has the DNA TGTGCCAGCAGCTTGGGAAGGCGGGAGAGGTGGAATGAGCAGTTCTTC. The entire variable domain, with the rest obtained from reference TRBV11-3 and TRBJ2-1, is as follows: EAGVVQSPRYKIIEKKQPVAFWCNPISGHNTLYWYLQNLGQGPELLIRYENEEAVDDSQLPKDRFSAERLKGVDSTLKIQPAELGDSAVYLCASSLGRRERWNEQFFGPGTRLTVL.

V usage is TRBV5-1 and J usage is TRBJ2-7; either TRBD1 or TRBD2 may supply D (5 bases each). V lost 5 bases to trimming and J lost 4 bases, with 22 bases between them. Germline V gene lookup returns CDR1 SGHRS and CDR2 YFSETQ. This CDR3 contains 16 residues. In DNA, the CDR3 is TGCGCCAGCAGGCCTCTTACCGGGACGGCAGGTTACGAGCAGTACTTC. Its protein product is CASRPLTGTAGYEQYF.

V is TRBV7-2 and J is TRBJ1-1, with D uncertain. There are 13 residues in the CDR3. Germline V lookup: CDR1 SGHTA, CDR2 FQGNSA. The ends were cut back, 11 bases at V and 1 base at J, with 14 bases in the middle. The chain's CDR3 is CAGRRQPNTEAFF. The DNA for the CDR3 is TGTGCCGGAAGACGCCAGCCGAACACTGAAGCTTTCTTT.

The rearrangement uses TRBV6-5 and TRBJ1-3; D not certain. The CDR3 sequence is 11 residues long. V lost 5 bases and J 4 bases, leaving 3 bases between the germline ends. Germline CDR1 and CDR2: MNHEY and SVGAGI. Written as DNA, the CDR3 is TGTGCCAGCAGTCAAGGAAACACCATATATTTT. Residues: CASSQGNTIYF.

This clone has just one count. The chain joins TRBV11-1 to TRBJ2-1; D ambiguous. CDR1 SGHAT and CDR2 FQDESV come from the germline V gene (reference sequence). CDR3 length: 12 amino acids. Trimming pared 2 bases from V and 6 bases from J, leaving 5 bases between. The CDR3 DNA reads as TGTGCCAGCAGCTTATTGCGCAATGAGCAGTTCTTC. This codes for CASSLLRNEQFF.

J is TRBJ1-4 and V is TRBV19; D ambiguous. CDR1 is LNHDA, CDR2 SQIVND, per germline (reference sequence). V gave up 4 bases and J gave up 4 bases, with 7 bases separating them. The CDR3 spans 13 residues. CDR3 residues: CASSNSYNEKLFF. Written as DNA, the CDR3 is TGTGCCAGTAGTAACTCGTATAATGAAAAACTGTTTTTT.

This clone was counted a single time. The chain employs TRBV5-1 and TRBJ2-1; 12 nucleotides match TRBD2. V gave up 2 bases and J gave up 8 bases; unmatched junction bases: 11. The V gene's germline CDR1 is SGHRS and CDR2 YFSETQ. This CDR3 is built from 17 residues. CDR3 in DNA: TGCGCCAGCAGCTTACTAAGGACTAGCGGGATACCTCATGAGCAGTTCTTC. As protein: CASSLLRTSGIPHEQFF.

The chain carries TRBV7-9 and TRBJ2-2, with D perhaps being TRBD1 or TRBD2 (5 bases each). Per the germline V gene, CDR1 is SEHNR and CDR2 is FQNEAQ (reference sequence). V lost 6 bases and J lost 0, with 11 bases in between. There are 15 residues in the CDR3. CDR3 DNA: TGTGCCAGCAGGTCGGGACCAACGAACACCGGGGAGCTGTTTTTT. It codes for CASRSGPTNTGELFF.

The V call is TRBV5-6, the J call TRBJ1-6; D is undetermined. This CDR3 is 16 amino acids long. The germline CDR1 and CDR2 sequences are SGHDT and YYEEEE. Trimming took 4 bases from V and 0 from J, leaving 11 bases between them. CDR3 in amino acids: CASSRRLSSYNSPLHF. The CDR3 region has the DNA TGTGCCAGCAGCCGCCGATTGAGCTCCTATAATTCACCCCTCCACTTT.

This chain uses TRBV28 with TRBJ2-3, with D possibly matching TRBD1 (6 bases). Deletions cut 1 base from V and 6 bases from J, with 23 bases between. The CDR3 is 18 amino acids. Looked up from germline, CDR1 is MDHEN and CDR2 is SYDVKM. CDR3 in DNA: TGTGCCAGCAGTTTATTTGGGTTTAGCCAGGGGATTCGGGATACGCAGTATTTT. Protein: CASSLFGFSQGIRDTQYF. Variable domain in full (rest from reference TRBV28 and TRBJ2-3): DVKVTQSSRYLVKRTGEKVFLECVQDMDHENMFWYRQDPGLGLRLIYFSYDVKMKEKGDIPEGYSVSREKKERFSLILESASTNQTSMYLCASSLFGFSQGIRDTQYFGPGTRLTVL.

In this sample, this clone turned up once. The rearrangement joins TRBV5-1 to TRBJ1-1; maybe TRBD1 (6 bases). V lost 0 bases, J lost 1 base, and 10 bases lay in between. The germline gives CDR1 SGHRS, CDR2 YFSETQ. The CDR3 runs to 15 residues. CDR3: CASSLVWTENTEAFF. Written as DNA, the CDR3 is TGCGCCAGCAGCTTGGTTTGGACAGAGAACACTGAAGCTTTCTTT.